Sequencing of this T cell receptor (beta chain) was carried out in a study of blood T cell repertoires in COVID-19. The overall study: The samples span acute and convalescent COVID-19 from the United States, Italy and Spain. From T cells, B-cell-depleted T cells, or PBMCs came the material, which was cDNA or gDNA.

Authors' processing steps: Reference gene primer amplification yielded estimated nucleated cell counts. TCRdb's copy holds only in-frame clones and misses some; the assay was immunoSEQ multiplex PCR. The V and J calls and clone size come from that table; D and trimming were worked out from the DNA. The repertoire holds 100,000 or so clones, 85% seen once, with around 1.9% in the top ten. Sequencing input: peripheral blood. The source of this sequence is a woman aged 70-85 years with active or convalescent COVID-19.

The CDR3 loop is CASSLASGGNTGELFF. Here the CDR3 DNA reads TGCGCCAGCAGCTTGGCCAGCGGGGGGAACACCGGGGAGCTGTTTTTT. The rearrangement joins TRBV5-1 to TRBJ2-2, with 8 positions matching TRBD2. The J segment lost 1 base and the V segment lost 0 bases, leaving 2 bases of the junction unmatched. The CDR3 spans 16 residues. Germline loops: CDR1 SGHRS, CDR2 YFSETQ.